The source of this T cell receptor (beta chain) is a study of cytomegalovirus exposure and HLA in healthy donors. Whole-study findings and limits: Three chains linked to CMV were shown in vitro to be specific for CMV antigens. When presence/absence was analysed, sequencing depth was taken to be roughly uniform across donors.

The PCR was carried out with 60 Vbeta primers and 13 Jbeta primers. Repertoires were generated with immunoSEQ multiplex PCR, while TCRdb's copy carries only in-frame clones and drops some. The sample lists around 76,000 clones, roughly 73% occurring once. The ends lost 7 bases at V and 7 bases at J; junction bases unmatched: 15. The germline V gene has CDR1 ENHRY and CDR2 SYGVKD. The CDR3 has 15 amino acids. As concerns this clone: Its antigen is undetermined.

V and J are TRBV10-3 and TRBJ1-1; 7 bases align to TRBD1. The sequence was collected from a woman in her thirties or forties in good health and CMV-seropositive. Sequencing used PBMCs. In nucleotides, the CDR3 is TGTGCCATCAAGGGGGCTCCAACTTCGGCGAGTGAAGCTTTCTTT. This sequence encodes CAIKGAPTSASEAFF.